The 16 T cell receptor beta chains below all came from one sample that was sequenced in a study of blood T cell repertoires in COVID-19. Generated by immunoSEQ multiplex PCR, the TCRdb table keeps only in-frame clones and is missing some. Altogether 250,000 or so clones are present, 89% being singletons, with the ten largest covering 4% to 5%. Specimen: peripheral blood. Source of these receptors: a middle-aged woman who had recovered from COVID-19.

The chain links TRBV11-3 to TRBJ2-5, with TRBD2 matching 10 bases. V dropped 0 bases and J dropped 5; count of bases not matched to a gene: 9. The germline gives CDR1 SGHNT, CDR2 YENEEA. The CDR3 is 17 residues long. The CDR3 here is CASSLEIGLAGVETQYF. CDR3 in DNA: TGTGCCAGCAGCTTAGAGATCGGGCTAGCGGGAGTGGAGACCCAGTACTTC.

This chain links TRBV24-1 with TRBJ2-7; TRBD1 agrees at 8 bases. CDR3 length equals 13 residues. The V and J ends lost 7 bases and 7 bases, in that order; junction bases with no gene match: 8. Per the germline V gene, CDR1 is KGHDR and CDR2 is SFDVKD. CDR3 coding DNA: TGTGCCACCAGCGCCGGGACAGGTCGAGAGCAGTACTTC. It is translated as CATSAGTGREQYF.

The rearrangement links TRBV3-1 (or the pseudogene TRBV3-2) to TRBJ1-3, with D perhaps TRBD1 (5 bases). Germline V CDR1 and CDR2: LGHDT, YNNKEL (reference sequence). Trimming removed 1 base at V and 4 bases at J, with 11 bases between. This CDR3 is 15 amino acids long. The CDR3: CASSQVSGFGNTIYF. The CDR3 DNA follows: TGTGCCAGCAGCCAAGTTTCAGGGTTCGGAAACACCATATATTTT.

The rearrangement links TRBV4-3 to TRBJ2-2, with TRBD2 matching over 8 bases. Germline V gene sequence: CDR1 LGHNA, CDR2 YSLEER. Losses at the gene ends were 3 bases for V and 5 bases for J; bases not matched to a gene: 5. The CDR3 totals 15 residues. The CDR3 sequence: CASSQESGRTGELFF. In DNA, the CDR3 is TGCGCCAGCAGCCAGGAAAGCGGGAGAACCGGGGAGCTGTTTTTT.

The gene calls are TRBV4-3 and TRBJ2-1; TRBD1 aligns across 9 bases. The ends lost 1 base at V and 5 bases at J; junction bases unmatched: 3. Germline CDR1 LGHNA, CDR2 YSLEER. The CDR3 covers 15 residues. DNA for the CDR3: TGCGCCAGCAGCCAAGGGACAGGGGATCACAATGAGCAGTTCTTC. Translation: CASSQGTGDHNEQFF.

This sequence joins TRBV14 and TRBJ2-2; the match to TRBD2 covers 11 bases. Trimming at V came to 4 bases and at J to 1 base, leaving 5 bases not matched to a gene. The CDR3 is 17 amino acids. CDR1 is SGHDN and CDR2 is FVKESK in the germline V gene. CDR3 DNA: TGTGCCAGCAGCCTTACTAGCGGGAGAAGGAACACCGGGGAGCTGTTTTTT. Its translation is CASSLTSGRRNTGELFF.

The chain's CDR3 is CASSPPSGSGETQYF. CDR3 nucleotide sequence: TGTGCCAGCTCACCACCTAGCGGGAGCGGAGAGACCCAGTACTTC. This chain connects TRBV18 to TRBJ2-5, with TRBD2 matching over 9 bases. The CDR3 has 15 residues. Germline V gene lookup returns CDR1 KGHSH and CDR2 LQKENI. V lost 0 bases and J lost 4; bases outside the gene matches: 3.

The chain's CDR3 is CASSYTGGYGSNEQFF. Here the CDR3 DNA reads TGTGCCAGCAGTTACACCGGGGGGTATGGGAGCAATGAGCAGTTCTTC. The genes are TRBV6-5 and TRBJ2-1; TRBD2 aligns across 7 bases. There are 16 residues in the CDR3. V was pared by 2 bases and J by 6 bases, with 10 bases of the junction left unmatched. In germline, CDR1 is MNHEY, CDR2 SVGAGI.

This clone has only one observation. The J gene is TRBJ2-1, the V gene TRBV23-1; 8 bases align to TRBD2. TRBV23-1 qualifies as an ORF whose function is uncertain. CDR3 length: 15 amino acids. The junction had 13 bases not matched to a gene; V was cut back by 0 bases and J by 15 bases. The CDR3 sequence: CASSQSRRVGTSRFF. DNA of the CDR3: TGCGCCAGCAGTCAATCGCGAAGGGTCGGGACTAGTCGGTTCTTC.

The chain couples TRBV7-9 to TRBJ2-7; D is perhaps TRBD2 (6 bases). Germline values: CDR1 SEHNR, CDR2 FQNEAQ (reference sequence). Trimming shortened V by 3 bases and J by 7 bases, and 10 bases separated the two germline ends. The CDR3 covers 12 residues. The CDR3 DNA reads as TGTGCCAGCAGCTTTGCGGCGGGGGAGCAGTACTTC. Encoded protein: CASSFAAGEQYF.

This clone was detected ten times or more. V is TRBV9 and J is TRBJ1-2, with D possibly TRBD1 on 5 matching bases. The V end lost 2 bases, the J end lost 5 bases, and 10 bases lay between the germline ends. Germline V lookup: CDR1 SGDLS, CDR2 YYNGEE. This CDR3 contains 13 residues. CDR3 in amino acids: CASSVADTYGYTF. The CDR3 DNA is TGTGCCAGCAGCGTCGCGGACACTTATGGCTACACCTTC.

Remarks on this clone: One end of the junction does not line up with germline, which may come from a read error. V is TRBV5-4 and J is TRBJ2-5, with 8 bases fitting TRBD2. The germline V gene encodes CDR1 SGHNT and CDR2 YYREEE (reference sequence). The length of the CDR3 is 14 residues. The CDR3 DNA follows: TGTGCCAGCAGCCTATTTAGCGGGGACCAGACCGAGTACTTC. Amino acid sequence: CASSLFSGDQTEYF.

This clone appeared a few times. CDR3 amino acids: CASSSGIIAGEQYV. CDR3 DNA: TGTGCCAGCAGCTCCGGGATCATAGCTGGCGAGCAGTACGTC. The rearrangement joins TRBV7-2 to TRBJ2-7, with a possible D match to TRBD2 (5 bases). Trimming took off 4 bases at V and 6 bases at J, with 16 bases between the two ends. The CDR3 runs 14 residues. CDR1 is SGHTA and CDR2 is FQGNSA in the germline V gene.

V gene TRBV5-4 combines with J gene TRBJ2-6; 13 bases are shared with TRBD2. The CDR3 has 19 amino acids. Germline V gene lookup returns CDR1 SGHNT and CDR2 YYREEE (reference sequence). The V gene end was trimmed by 4 bases and the J gene end by 0 bases; junction bases not matched to a gene: 7. The CDR3 region has the DNA TGTGCCAGCAGCAGAGGACTAGCGGGAGTTGGCTCTGGGGCCAACGTCCTGACTTTC. The encoded protein is CASSRGLAGVGSGANVLTF.

The J gene is TRBJ2-7, the V gene TRBV18, with a tentative D call TRBD1 (5 bases). The germline V gene encodes CDR1 KGHSH and CDR2 LQKENI. V lost 4 bases, J lost 3 bases, and 10 bases lay in between. The CDR3 has 13 residues. The CDR3 spells CASSHTQGYEQYV. The CDR3 bases are TGTGCCAGCTCACACACCCAGGGCTACGAGCAGTACGTC.

The genes are TRBV6-5 and TRBJ2-1; 7 bases align to TRBD2. CDR1 and CDR2 from the germline V gene are MNHEY and SVGAGI. The CDR3 spans 15 residues. J was trimmed by 7 bases and V by 2 bases; bases with no gene match: 8. As DNA, the CDR3 is TGTGCCAGCAGTTACGGGAGGGCCTTTAGAAATGAGCAGTTCTTC. This encodes CASSYGRAFRNEQFF.